The source of this T cell receptor beta chain is a study of cytomegalovirus exposure and HLA in healthy donors. V gave up 3 bases and J gave up 4 bases; unmatched junction bases: 5. The germline V gene has CDR1 MNHNS and CDR2 SASEGT. The CDR3 contains 15 residues. A multiplex PCR was run with 60 Vbeta primers and 13 Jbeta primers. Profiled with immunoSEQ multiplex PCR; TCRdb holds only in-frame clones, not every one. The table includes some 170,000 clones, roughly 85% detected once. The sequenced sample consisted of PBMCs. The chain links TRBV6-1 to TRBJ2-3, with 9 bases that match TRBD1. The receptor was isolated from a man in his forties in good health and CMV-seropositive. Written as DNA, the CDR3 is TGTGCCAGCAGTGAGCCGGGACAGGGCTCAGATACGCAGTATTTT. This translates into CASSEPGQGSDTQYF.